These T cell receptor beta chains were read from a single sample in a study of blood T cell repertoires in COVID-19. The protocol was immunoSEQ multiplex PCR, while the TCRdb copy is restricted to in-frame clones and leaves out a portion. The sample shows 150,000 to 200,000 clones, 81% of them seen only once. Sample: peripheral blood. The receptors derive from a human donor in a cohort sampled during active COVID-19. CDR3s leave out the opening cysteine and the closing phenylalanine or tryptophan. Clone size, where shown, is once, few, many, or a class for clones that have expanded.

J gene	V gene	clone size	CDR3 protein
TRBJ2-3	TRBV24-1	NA	ATQEREGTGDTQY
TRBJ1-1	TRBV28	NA	ASSLFVGQTSTEAF
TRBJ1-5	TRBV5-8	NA	ASSSGTLYRNQPQH
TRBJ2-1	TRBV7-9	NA	ASSIQGSGHNEQF
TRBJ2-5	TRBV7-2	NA	ASSPTSGAGETQY
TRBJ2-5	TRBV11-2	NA	ASSMRGGAETQY
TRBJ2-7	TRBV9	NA	ASSVSAGSSYEQY
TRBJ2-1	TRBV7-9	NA	ASTGGAGGPGEQF
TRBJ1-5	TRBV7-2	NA	ASSWAGGPNQPQH
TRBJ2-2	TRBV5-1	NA	ASSLRGGDTGELF
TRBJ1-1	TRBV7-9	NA	ASSLRGTTGDEAF
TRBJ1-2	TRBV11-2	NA	ASSLDPTGRYGYT
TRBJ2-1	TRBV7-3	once	ASSLTGGVEQF
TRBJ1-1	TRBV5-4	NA	ASSNDGDEMNTEAF
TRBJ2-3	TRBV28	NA	ASSFEATSRTDTQY
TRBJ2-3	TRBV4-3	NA	ASSQAAGGDTQY
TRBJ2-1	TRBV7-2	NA	ASSLKLLNEQF
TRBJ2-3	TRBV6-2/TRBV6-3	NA	ASSWTSGGADTQY
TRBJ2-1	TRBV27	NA	ASSGVAKYYNEQF
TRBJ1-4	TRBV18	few	ASRQTEINEKLF
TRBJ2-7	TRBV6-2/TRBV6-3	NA	ASSQKGKPPYEQY
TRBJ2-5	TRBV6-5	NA	ASSTKETQY
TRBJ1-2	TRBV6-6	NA	ASNLRQGYGYT
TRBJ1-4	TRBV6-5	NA	ASIPNTGDEKLF
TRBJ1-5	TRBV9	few	ASSVSGLMNQPQH
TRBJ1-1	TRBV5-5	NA	ASSLPGQNTEAF
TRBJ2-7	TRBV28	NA	ASSYGGTYEQY
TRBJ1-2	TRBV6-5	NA	ASATGVEGYT
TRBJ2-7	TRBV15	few	ATSTRESGYEQY
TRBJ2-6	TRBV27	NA	ASSLLEGANVLT
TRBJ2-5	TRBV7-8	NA	ASSLGGTVQETQY
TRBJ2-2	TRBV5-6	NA	ASSPLGFRGNTGELF
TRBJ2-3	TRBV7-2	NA	ASRSDRGLSDTQY
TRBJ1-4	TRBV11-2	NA	ASSLGMVQLATNEKLF
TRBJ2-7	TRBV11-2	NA	ASSWTGLGEQY
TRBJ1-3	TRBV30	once	ATPTVASGNTIY
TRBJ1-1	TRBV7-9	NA	ASSSGVWGTEAF
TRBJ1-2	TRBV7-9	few	ASSGRRTGGYGYT
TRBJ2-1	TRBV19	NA	ASKPGQGANNEQF
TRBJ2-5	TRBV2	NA	ASSRTGWETQY
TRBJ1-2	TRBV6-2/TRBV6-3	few	ASSYSLDSIYGYT
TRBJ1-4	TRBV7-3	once	ASSLGTGRGEKLF
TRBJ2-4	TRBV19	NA	ASSMGSAGAIQY
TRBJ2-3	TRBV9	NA	ASSLTTGVRTDTQY
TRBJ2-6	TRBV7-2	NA	ASSLSGGSGANVLT
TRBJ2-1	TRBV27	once	ASSVRDRGFDEQF
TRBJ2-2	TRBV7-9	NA	ASSLAAPNTGELF
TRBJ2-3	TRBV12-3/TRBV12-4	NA	ASRPGSDTQY
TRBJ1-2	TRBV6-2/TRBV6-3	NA	ASSYSRGYGYT
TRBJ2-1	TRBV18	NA	ASSPPSLAGPYNEQF
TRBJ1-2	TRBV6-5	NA	ASTQDLAYGYT
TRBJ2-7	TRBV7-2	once	ASSLERGMGYEQY
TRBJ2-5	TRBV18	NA	ASSRTGTRDDQY
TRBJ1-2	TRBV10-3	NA	AIRDGTETIRGYGYT
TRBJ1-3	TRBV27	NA	ASSLSGGARNTIY
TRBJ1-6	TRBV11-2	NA	ASRTLKGAYNSPLH